The following is a TCR beta chain sequence with its context. Its antigen remains unidentified. This specimen belongs to a study of T-cell memory formation after mild COVID-19. TCRdb used MiXCR to reprocess the 5' RACE reads, holding one entry per CDR3 protein. The table records 250,000 to 300,000 distinct CDR3 sequences, around 15% of them present only once. Regarding the study as a whole: Some responding clones appeared in pre-infection memory, suggesting cross-reactive memory joined.

Germline V CDR1 and CDR2: MDHEN, SYDVKM. The CDR3 covers 16 residues. V was pared by 1 base and J by 4 bases, with 6 bases of the junction left unmatched. Sequenced material: PBMCs or a T cell subset sorted from them (not recorded which). The genes are TRBV28 and TRBJ1-5; 8 bases match TRBD1. This receptor was obtained from a man younger than 35 who had mild COVID-19 (a few samples of this study predate the infection). Cell type and time point are not known. CDR3: CASSLFGQGPNQPQHF. CDR3 coding DNA: TGTGCCAGCAGTTTATTCGGACAGGGCCCGAATCAGCCCCAGCATTTT.